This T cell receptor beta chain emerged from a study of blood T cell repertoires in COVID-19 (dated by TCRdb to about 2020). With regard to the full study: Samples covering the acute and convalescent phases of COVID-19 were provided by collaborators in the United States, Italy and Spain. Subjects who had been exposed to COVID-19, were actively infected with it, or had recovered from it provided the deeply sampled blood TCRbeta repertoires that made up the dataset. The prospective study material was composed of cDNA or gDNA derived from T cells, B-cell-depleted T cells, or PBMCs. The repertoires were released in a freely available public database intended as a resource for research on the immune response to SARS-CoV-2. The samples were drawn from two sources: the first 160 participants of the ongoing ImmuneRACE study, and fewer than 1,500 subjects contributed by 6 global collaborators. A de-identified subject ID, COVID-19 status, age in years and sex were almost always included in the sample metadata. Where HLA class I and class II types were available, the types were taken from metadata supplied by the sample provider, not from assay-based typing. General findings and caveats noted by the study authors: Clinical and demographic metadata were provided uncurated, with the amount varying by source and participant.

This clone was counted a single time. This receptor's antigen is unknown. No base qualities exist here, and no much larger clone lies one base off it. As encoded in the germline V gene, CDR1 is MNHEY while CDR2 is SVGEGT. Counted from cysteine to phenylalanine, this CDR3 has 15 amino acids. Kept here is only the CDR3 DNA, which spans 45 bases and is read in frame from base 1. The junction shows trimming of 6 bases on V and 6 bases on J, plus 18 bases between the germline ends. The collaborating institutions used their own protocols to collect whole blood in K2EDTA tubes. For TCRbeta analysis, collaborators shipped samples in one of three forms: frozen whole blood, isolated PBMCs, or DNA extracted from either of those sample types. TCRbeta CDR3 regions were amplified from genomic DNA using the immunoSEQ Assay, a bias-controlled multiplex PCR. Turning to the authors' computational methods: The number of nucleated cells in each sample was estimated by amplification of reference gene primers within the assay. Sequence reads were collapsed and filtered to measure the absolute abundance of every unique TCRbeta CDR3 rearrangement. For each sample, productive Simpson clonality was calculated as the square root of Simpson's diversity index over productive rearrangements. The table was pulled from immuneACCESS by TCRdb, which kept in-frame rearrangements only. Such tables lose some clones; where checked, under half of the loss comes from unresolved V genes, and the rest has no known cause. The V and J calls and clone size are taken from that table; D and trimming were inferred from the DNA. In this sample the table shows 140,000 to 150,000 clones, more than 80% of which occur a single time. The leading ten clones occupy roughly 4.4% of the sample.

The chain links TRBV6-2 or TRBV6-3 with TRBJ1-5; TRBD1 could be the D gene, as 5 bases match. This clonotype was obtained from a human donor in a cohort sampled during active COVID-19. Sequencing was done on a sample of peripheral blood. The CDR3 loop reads CASSQTWGRGQPQHF. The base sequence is TGTGCCAGCAGCCAAACATGGGGGAGGGGTCAGCCCCAGCATTTT.